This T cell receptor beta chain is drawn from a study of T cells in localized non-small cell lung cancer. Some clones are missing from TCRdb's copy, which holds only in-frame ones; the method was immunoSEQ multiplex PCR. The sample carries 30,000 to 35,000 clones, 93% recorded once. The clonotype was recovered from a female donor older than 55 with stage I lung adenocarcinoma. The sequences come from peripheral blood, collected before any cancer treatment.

The CDR3 DNA is TGCGCCAGCAGTCTCAACGGACCTGAAGCTTTCTTT. Translation gives CASSLNGPEAFF. The chain links TRBV23-1 to TRBJ1-1, with no clear D. TRBV23-1 is reported as an ORF; its role is uncertain. The CDR3 length is 12 residues. Trimming pared 4 bases from V and 6 bases from J, leaving 9 bases between.